These 12 T cell receptor beta chains originate from one sample sequenced in a study of shared T cell receptors in the human thymus. The protocol was immunoSEQ multiplex PCR, while the TCRdb copy is restricted to in-frame clones and leaves out a portion. The profile shows 700,000 or so clones, 80% to 90% of them singletons. A further study also used this sample, focusing on human thymus T cells.

Sequenced input: thymocytes. These receptors were taken from a girl under two years old with a congenital heart defect.

The chain joins TRBV19 to TRBJ1-5; no reliable D call. This CDR3 is built from 17 residues. Germline V gives CDR1 LNHDA, CDR2 SQIVND (reference sequence). Trimming removed 7 bases at V and 0 bases at J, with 19 bases between. CDR3 in DNA: TGTGCCAGTACCCCTTTTTTCGGAGTTTTTAGCAATCAGCCCCAGCATTTT. This encodes CASTPFFGVFSNQPQHF.

This chain links TRBV6-1 with TRBJ1-2; D possibly corresponds to TRBD1 (6 bases). The CDR3 contains 14 residues. CDR1 and CDR2 from the germline V gene are MNHNS and SASEGT. Trimming shortened V by 6 bases and J by 0 bases, and 11 bases separated the two germline ends. CDR3 loop: CASRKRGTNYGYTF. The CDR3 coding sequence is TGTGCCAGCAGGAAGAGGGGGACTAACTATGGCTACACCTTC.

The V and J genes are TRBV25-1 and TRBJ1-3; D perhaps matches TRBD1 (5 bases). The CDR3 covers 15 residues. With 3 bases removed from V and 7 bases from J, the gap between germline ends came to 16 bases. Germline CDR1 MGHDK, CDR2 SYGVNS. In DNA form, the CDR3 reads TGTGCCAGCAGTGATTACAGGAAAGTGGGGAACACCATATATTTT. Protein: CASSDYRKVGNTIYF.

As concerns this clone: The junction shows a germline mismatch at one end, possibly a read error. The chain uses TRBV7-3 and TRBJ2-7; 12 bases line up with TRBD2. Germline V gene lookup returns CDR1 SGHTA and CDR2 FQGTGA. The CDR3 consists of 20 residues. This chain's CDR3 is CASILLGLAGGTRPSNEQYF. As DNA, the CDR3 is TGTGCCAGCATCTTATTAGGGCTAGCGGGGGGGACTCGACCCTCCAACGAGCAGTACTTC.

Worth noting for this clone: A read error may account for a junction end that differs from germline. The rearrangement uses TRBV25-1 and TRBJ2-7; D may be TRBD1 (6 bases). Germline CDR1 MGHDK, CDR2 SYGVNS. CDR3 length: 8 amino acids. Here the CDR3 reads CASSVQGF. DNA of the CDR3: TGTGCCAGCAGTGTACAGGGCTTC.

The chain combines TRBV7-9 with TRBJ1-2; no reliable D call. Germline CDR1 reads SEHNR; CDR2 reads FQNEAQ (reference sequence). CDR3 size: 17 residues. V lost 1 base, J lost 1 base, and 16 bases lay in between. CDR3 nucleotides: TGTGCCAGCAGCTTAGACCAGAACGATTACCTTAACTATGGCTACACCTTC. This codes for CASSLDQNDYLNYGYTF.

CDR3 sequence reads: CASSLMGGTYEQYF. CDR3 nucleotide sequence: TGTGCCAGCAGCTTGATGGGGGGTACCTACGAGCAGTACTTC. V is TRBV5-4 and J is TRBJ2-7; weak D call: TRBD2 (6 bases). Germline lookup yields CDR1 SGHNT and CDR2 YYREEE (reference sequence). This CDR3 is 14 amino acids long. V gave up 1 base and J gave up 2 bases, with 10 bases separating them.

This clone turned up a few times. The rearrangement uses TRBV15 and TRBJ2-3; tentative D call: TRBD1 (5 bases). Germline CDR1 reads LNHNV; CDR2 reads YYDKDF (reference sequence). CDR3 length: 14 residues. The V end was cut by 1 base, the J end by 2 bases, with 7 bases between. The CDR3, as DNA: TGTGCCACCAGCAGAGCCAGGGACACAGATACGCAGTATTTT. Translation gives CATSRARDTDTQYF.

The chain couples TRBV19 to TRBJ1-1, with D tentatively TRBD1 (6 bases). Germline CDR1 LNHDA, CDR2 SQIVND (reference sequence). With 5 bases removed from V and 9 bases from J, the gap between germline ends came to 13 bases. The CDR3 runs 12 residues. The CDR3 reads CASSEGEGQAFF. Written as DNA, the CDR3 is TGTGCCAGTAGTGAGGGGGAAGGGCAAGCTTTCTTT.

The chain is built from TRBV10-3 and TRBJ2-3; 7 bases line up with TRBD1. Trimming took 3 bases from V and 6 from J; bases not matched to a gene: 15. Germline V CDR1 and CDR2: ENHRY, SYGVKD. The CDR3 runs 17 residues. The CDR3, as DNA: TGTGCCATCAGTGAATTCTTGGACAGGCGGATCGTGGATACGCAGTATTTT. Translation gives CAISEFLDRRIVDTQYF.

The V call is TRBV15, the J call TRBJ1-5; tentative D call: TRBD1 (5 bases). Germline-derived CDR1 and CDR2 are LNHNV and YYDKDF (reference sequence). The ends were cut back, 8 bases at V and 0 bases at J, with 20 bases in the middle. This CDR3 is built from 17 residues. This chain's CDR3 is CATRPGGGADSNQPQHF. CDR3 DNA sequence: TGTGCCACCCGCCCGGGTGGAGGGGCGGATAGCAATCAGCCCCAGCATTTT.

The chain couples TRBV5-1 to TRBJ2-3; 9 bases map to TRBD2. In germline, CDR1 is SGHRS, CDR2 YFSETQ. The CDR3 contains 18 residues. V shed 1 base and J 6 bases; nucleotides not matched to a gene: 15. Written as DNA, the CDR3 is TGCGCCAGCAGCTTGTTTTCCAGCGGGGGGCCCACCTCGGATACGCAGTATTTT. Amino acid sequence: CASSLFSSGGPTSDTQYF.